This TCR beta chain was sequenced during a study of blood T cell repertoires in COVID-19. Overall study: COVID-19 samples, acute and convalescent, were from the United States, Italy and Spain. The analysed material was cDNA or gDNA that came from T cells, B-cell-depleted T cells, or PBMCs.

Assay: immunoSEQ multiplex PCR; the TCRdb copy retains only in-frame clones and omits some. Of some 350,000 clones detected, approximately 86% appear once; the ten largest clones hold over 2.5%. The V gene's germline CDR1 is MNHEY and CDR2 SVGAGI. CDR3 size: 16 residues. The V end was cut by 2 bases, the J end by 4 bases, with 17 bases between. The J gene is TRBJ1-1, the V gene TRBV6-5; weak D call: TRBD1 (6 bases). Sequencing was done on a sample of peripheral blood. This TCR derives from a human donor in a cohort sampled during active COVID-19. In nucleotides, the CDR3 is TGTGCCAGCAGTTACAGAGAATACAGGGTAGGCACTGAAGCTTTCTTT. This codes for CASSYREYRVGTEAFF.